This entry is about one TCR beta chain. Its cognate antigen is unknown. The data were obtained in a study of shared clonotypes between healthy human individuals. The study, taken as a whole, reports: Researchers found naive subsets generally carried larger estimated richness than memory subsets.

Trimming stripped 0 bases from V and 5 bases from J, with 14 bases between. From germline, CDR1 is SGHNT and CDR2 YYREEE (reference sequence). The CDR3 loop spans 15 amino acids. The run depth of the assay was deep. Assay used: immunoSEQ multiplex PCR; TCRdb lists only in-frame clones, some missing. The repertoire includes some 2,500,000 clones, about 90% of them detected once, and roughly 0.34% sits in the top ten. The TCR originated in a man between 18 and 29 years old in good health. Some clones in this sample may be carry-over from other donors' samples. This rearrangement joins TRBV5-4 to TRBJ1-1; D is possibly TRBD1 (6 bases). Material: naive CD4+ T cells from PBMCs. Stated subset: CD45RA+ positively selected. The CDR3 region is CASSLASGGRTEAFF. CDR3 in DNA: TGTGCCAGCAGCTTGGCGTCCGGGGGCAGAACTGAAGCTTTCTTT.